The sequence of this TCR beta chain was determined in a study of OX40 agonist ivuxolimab in advanced cancers. Study information: Ivuxolimab, which is an agonistic anti-OX40 (CD134) antibody, was administered to the patients. Patients with hepatocellular carcinoma, melanoma, renal cell or head and neck cancer made up the dose-escalation patients. Study-level findings and limits: CD4+ and CD8+ blood T cells expanded clonally by week 6 at 0.1 to 3.0 mg/kg.

The ends lost 8 bases at V and 4 bases at J; junction bases unmatched: 11. Germline assignment: CDR1 MDHEN and CDR2 SYDVKM. The CDR3 is 16 amino acids. This clone has a single count. Antigen specificity is unknown. Repertoires were generated with immunoSEQ multiplex PCR, while TCRdb's copy carries only in-frame clones and drops some. The sample lists about 53,000 clones, 75% to 90% seen once, with about a tenth in the top ten. This TCR derives from an adult with an advanced solid tumor such as melanoma, head and neck, liver or kidney cancer. Sequencing used CD4+ or CD8+ T cells sorted from blood, obtained in a trial of the OX40 agonist ivuxolimab. The chain is built from TRBV28 and TRBJ2-1; 10 bases fit TRBD1. The CDR3 here is CASHASGQGSYNEQFF. In DNA, the CDR3 is TGTGCCAGCCACGCCTCGGGACAGGGGTCTTACAATGAGCAGTTCTTC.